This TCR beta chain was profiled in a study of Ad26.COV2.S vaccination and SARS-CoV-2 variants. Treatment: roughly 19 received Ad26.COV2.S at low or high dose, single or two shots; 5 received placebo; per-sample allocation not given. Sampling occurred on day 63 after the first vaccine or placebo injection. The ends lost 7 bases at V and 3 bases at J; junction bases unmatched: 5. There are 13 residues in the CDR3. Broader study findings: Placebo recipients had lower spike-specific TCR breadth than vaccine recipients. Responses of T cells in total may have been underestimated by the TCR breadth and depth analyses.

A note on this clone: Its antigen is undetermined.

Assay used: immunoSEQ multiplex PCR; TCRdb lists only in-frame clones, some missing. Counted here are about 420,000 clones, roughly 90% occurring once; the ten biggest clones make up about 4%. The chain couples TRBV12-3 or TRBV12-4 to TRBJ1-1, with 7 positions matching TRBD1. The sample here was peripheral blood, taken in a trial of Ad26.COV2.S vaccine versus placebo. The sequence was obtained from a person between 18 and 65 years old who received the Ad26.COV2.S COVID-19 vaccine or a placebo. The CDR3 nucleotides are TGTGCCAGCACTAAGACAGGGTACACTGAAGCTTTCTTT. Translation: CASTKTGYTEAFF.